A selection of T cell receptor beta chains follows, all from one sample in a study of blood T cell repertoires in COVID-19. Measured with immunoSEQ multiplex PCR; TCRdb has only the in-frame clones, and not every one. The repertoire consists of some 350,000 clones, with 85% to 90% occurring once and the leading ten covering about 1%. Sequencing was done on a sample of PBMCs or T cells enriched from blood (not recorded which). Every receptor here comes from a man aged 18 to 29 who had recovered from COVID-19. CDR3s include the opening cysteine and the closing phenylalanine or tryptophan. The D gene is left open where the match is weak. A clone size is listed for some rows: how often the clone was seen (once, few, many), or a class if it is expanded.

>NA|TRBV29-1|TRBJ1-5|once
TGCAGCGTTGAGTTGGGTGGGGCGGGCAATCAGCCCCAGCATTTT
CSVELGGAGNQPQHF
>TRBD2|TRBV4-3|TRBJ2-7|NA
TGCGCCAGCAGCCAAGGAGGTAGCGGGAGGGGAACCTACGAGCAGTACTTC
CASSQGGSGRGTYEQYF
>NA|TRBV5-4|TRBJ1-2|NA
TGTGCCAGCAGCTTCGACAGTTACTATGGCTACACCTTC
CASSFDSYYGYTF
>TRBD2|TRBV11-2|TRBJ2-3|NA
TGTGCCAGCAGCCCGGAGGGACTAGAGTTAGATACGCAGTATTTT
CASSPEGLELDTQYF
>NA|TRBV5-1|TRBJ1-3|NA
TGCGCCAGCAGCTCCCTCTCTGGAAACACCATATATTTT
CASSSLSGNTIYF
>NA|TRBV18|TRBJ2-5|NA
TGTGCCAGCTCACCACCAGGGGCGGAGACCCAGTACTTC
CASSPPGAETQYF
>TRBD1|TRBV15|TRBJ2-7|NA
TGTGCCACCAGCAGGCTACAGGGGGCGGGCAACGAGCAGTACTTC
CATSRLQGAGNEQYF
>TRBD1|TRBV6-1|TRBJ1-4|NA
TGTGCCAGCAGTGAGGACAGGCTTAATGAAAAACTGTTTTTT
CASSEDRLNEKLFF
>NA|TRBV5-4|TRBJ2-2|NA
TGTGCCAGCAGCACTGGACTCGGGGAGCTGTTTTTT
CASSTGLGELFF
>NA|TRBV12-3/TRBV12-4|TRBJ1-2|NA
TGTGCCAGCAGCTTAGGTGTGAGCTATGGCTACACCTTC
CASSLGVSYGYTF
>TRBD2|TRBV11-2|TRBJ2-1|NA
TGTGCCAGCAGCCATCCCGGGACTAGCGGTTTAGCCTACAATGAGCAGTTCTTC
CASSHPGTSGLAYNEQFF
>TRBD1|TRBV14|TRBJ2-2|NA
TGTGCCAGCAGCGCATACCGGGACAGCATGAACACCGGGGAGCTGTTTTTT
CASSAYRDSMNTGELFF
>TRBD1|TRBV7-3|TRBJ1-5|NA
TGTGCCAGCAGCCTCCTTCCGGACAGGGGAAGGGAAGATCAGCCCCAGCATTTT
CASSLLPDRGREDQPQHF
>NA|TRBV29-1|TRBJ2-1|NA
TGCAGCGTTGAGAAAGGGGACTACAATGAGCAGTTCTTC
CSVEKGDYNEQFF
>NA|TRBV7-9|TRBJ1-5|NA
TGTGCCAGCAGCTCCACGGACGCCCGAGCGGACTGGCCCCAGCATTTT
CASSSTDARADWPQHF
>NA|TRBV6-5|TRBJ2-7|NA
TGTGCCAGCCCCAGCTACGAGCAGTACTTC
CASPSYEQYF
>NA|TRBV6-5|TRBJ1-3|NA
TGTGCCAGCAGTTCAAGACAGAAAGACACCATATATTTT
CASSSRQKDTIYF
>NA|TRBV19|TRBJ2-1|NA
TGTGCCAGTAGTATAGCGGGGGACTACAATGAGCAGTTCTTC
CASSIAGDYNEQFF
>TRBD2|TRBV7-9|TRBJ2-5|NA
TGTGCCAGCAGCTTAACTAGCGGGGCTCAAGAGACCCAGTACTTC
CASSLTSGAQETQYF
>TRBD1|TRBV25-1|TRBJ2-2|NA
TGTGCCAGCAGTGAATATCAGGGGGCAGACGGGGAGCTGTTTTTT
CASSEYQGADGELFF
>TRBD1|TRBV12-3/TRBV12-4|TRBJ1-1|NA
TGTGCCAGCAGTTCAACAGGGGGGGCAGCTTTCTTT
CASSSTGGAAFF
>NA|TRBV9|TRBJ2-1|NA
TGTGCCAGCAGCTACCTAGAGAATGAGCAGTTCTTC
CASSYLENEQFF
>TRBD2|TRBV7-9|TRBJ2-1|NA
TGTGCCAGCAGCTCCCGCCCGGGACTAGCGGACTACAATGAGCAGTTCTTC
CASSSRPGLADYNEQFF
>NA|TRBV27|TRBJ1-1|NA
TGTGCCAGCAGTTTATCGGCCAGGGCGGCCACTGAAGCTTTCTTT
CASSLSARAATEAFF
>NA|TRBV29-1|TRBJ1-4|NA
TGCAGCGTTGTGCCCCACTTACCTCCAACTAATGAAAAACTGTTTTTT
CSVVPHLPPTNEKLFF
>TRBD1|TRBV15|TRBJ1-4|NA
TGTGCCACCAGCACGAAGGGGGCCGGGGAAAAACTGTTTTTT
CATSTKGAGEKLFF
>TRBD2|TRBV5-4|TRBJ2-3|once
TGTGCCAGCAGCATCCCGGGGGGGAGGGCCGCAGATACGCAGTATTTT
CASSIPGGRAADTQYF
>NA|TRBV2|TRBJ2-7|NA
TGTGCCAGCACCCCAGGGCCTAACTCCTACGAGCAGTACTTC
CASTPGPNSYEQYF
>NA|TRBV12-3/TRBV12-4|TRBJ2-4|NA
TGTGCCAGCAGTTTTCTTCGGAACATTCAGTACTTC
CASSFLRNIQYF
>TRBD2|TRBV4-2|TRBJ2-1|NA
TGTGCCAGCAGCCAGAGGGCGGGGGACTCCTACAATGAGCAGTTCTTC
CASSQRAGDSYNEQFF
>NA|TRBV10-3|TRBJ1-6|NA
TGTGCCATCAGAAGGAGGGAGGGAGATTCACCCCTCCACTTT
CAIRRREGDSPLHF
>NA|TRBV18|TRBJ1-5|once
TGTGCCAGCTCACCGGAGGGGCCTCAGCCCCAGCATTTT
CASSPEGPQPQHF
>TRBD1|TRBV27|TRBJ1-2|NA
TGTGCCAGCCGAGACAGGGGACTTCCCAACTATGGCTACACCTTC
CASRDRGLPNYGYTF
>NA|TRBV29-1|TRBJ1-5|NA
TGCAGCGTTGCGTTGGTAGGGGGGGGTCAGCCCCAGCATTTT
CSVALVGGGQPQHF